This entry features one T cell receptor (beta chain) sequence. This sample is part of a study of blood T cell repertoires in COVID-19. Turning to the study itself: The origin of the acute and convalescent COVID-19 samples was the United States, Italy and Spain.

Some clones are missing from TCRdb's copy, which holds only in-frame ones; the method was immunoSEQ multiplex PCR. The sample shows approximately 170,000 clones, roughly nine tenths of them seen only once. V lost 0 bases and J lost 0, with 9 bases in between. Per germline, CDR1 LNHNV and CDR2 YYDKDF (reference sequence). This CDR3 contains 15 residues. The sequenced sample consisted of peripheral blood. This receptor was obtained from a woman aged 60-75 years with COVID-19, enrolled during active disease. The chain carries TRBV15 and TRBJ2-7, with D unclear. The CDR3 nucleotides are TGTGCCACCAGCAGAGATCCCTTTAGCTCCTACGAGCAGTACTTC. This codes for CATSRDPFSSYEQYF.